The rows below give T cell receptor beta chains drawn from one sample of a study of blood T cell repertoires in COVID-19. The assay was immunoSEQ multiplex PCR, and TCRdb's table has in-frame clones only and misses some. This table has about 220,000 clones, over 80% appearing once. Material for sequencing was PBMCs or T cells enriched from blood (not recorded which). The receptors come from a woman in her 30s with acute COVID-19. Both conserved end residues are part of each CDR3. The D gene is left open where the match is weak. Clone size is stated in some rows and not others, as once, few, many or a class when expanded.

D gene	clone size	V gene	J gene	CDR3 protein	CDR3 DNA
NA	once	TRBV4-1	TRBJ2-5	CASSQETGRQETQYF	TGCGCCAGCAGCCAAGAGACAGGGAGGCAAGAGACCCAGTACTTC
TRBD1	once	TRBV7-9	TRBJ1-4	CASSSRQGGRKLFF	TGTGCCAGCAGCTCCAGACAGGGCGGAAGGAAACTGTTTTTT
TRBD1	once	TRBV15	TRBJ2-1	CATSRDLGTGNDEQFF	TGTGCCACCAGCAGAGATTTGGGGACAGGGAACGATGAGCAGTTCTTC
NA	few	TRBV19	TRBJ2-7	CASSSRYDYEQYF	TGTGCCAGTAGTAGTAGATACGACTACGAGCAGTACTTC
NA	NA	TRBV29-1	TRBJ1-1	CSVVSDSNTEAFF	TGCAGCGTTGTCTCGGACAGCAACACTGAAGCTTTCTTT
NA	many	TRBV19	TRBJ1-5	CASRGPNQPQHF	TGTGCCAGTAGGGGCCCCAATCAGCCCCAGCATTTT
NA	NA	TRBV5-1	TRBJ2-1	CASSAGSSLYNEQFF	TGCGCCAGCAGCGCGGGTTCTAGCCTCTACAATGAGCAGTTCTTC
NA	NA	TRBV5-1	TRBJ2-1	CASSLDLATYNEQFF	TGCGCCAGCAGCTTGGATCTAGCGACCTACAATGAGCAGTTCTTC
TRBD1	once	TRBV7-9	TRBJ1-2	CASSSGQSGYTF	TGTGCCAGCAGCTCGGGACAGAGTGGCTACACCTTC
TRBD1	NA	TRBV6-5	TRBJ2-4	CASSYSGQGAKNIQYF	TGTGCCAGCAGTTACTCGGGACAGGGGGCCAAAAACATTCAGTACTTC
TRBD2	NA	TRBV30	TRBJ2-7	CAWSVLLEGRDEQYF	TGTGCCTGGAGTGTACTTTTAGAAGGGAGGGACGAGCAGTACTTC
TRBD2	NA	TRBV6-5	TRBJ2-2	CASSSSGGNGELFF	TGTGCCAGCAGTTCCTCCGGGGGGAACGGGGAGCTGTTTTTT
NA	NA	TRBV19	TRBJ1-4	CASTATEVSYATNEKLFF	TGTGCCAGTACCGCCACGGAGGTCTCGTATGCAACTAATGAAAAACTGTTTTTT
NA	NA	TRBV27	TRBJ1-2	CASSLRQGIRNYGYTF	TGTGCCAGCAGTTTAAGGCAGGGGATTAGGAACTATGGCTACACCTTC
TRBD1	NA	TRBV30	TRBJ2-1	CAWATGTSSYNEQFF	TGTGCCTGGGCGACAGGGACCAGCTCCTACAATGAGCAGTTCTTC
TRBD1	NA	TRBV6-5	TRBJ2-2	CASSRTRDSPSGLFF	TGTGCCAGCAGTCGAACCCGGGACAGCCCCTCCGGACTGTTTTTT